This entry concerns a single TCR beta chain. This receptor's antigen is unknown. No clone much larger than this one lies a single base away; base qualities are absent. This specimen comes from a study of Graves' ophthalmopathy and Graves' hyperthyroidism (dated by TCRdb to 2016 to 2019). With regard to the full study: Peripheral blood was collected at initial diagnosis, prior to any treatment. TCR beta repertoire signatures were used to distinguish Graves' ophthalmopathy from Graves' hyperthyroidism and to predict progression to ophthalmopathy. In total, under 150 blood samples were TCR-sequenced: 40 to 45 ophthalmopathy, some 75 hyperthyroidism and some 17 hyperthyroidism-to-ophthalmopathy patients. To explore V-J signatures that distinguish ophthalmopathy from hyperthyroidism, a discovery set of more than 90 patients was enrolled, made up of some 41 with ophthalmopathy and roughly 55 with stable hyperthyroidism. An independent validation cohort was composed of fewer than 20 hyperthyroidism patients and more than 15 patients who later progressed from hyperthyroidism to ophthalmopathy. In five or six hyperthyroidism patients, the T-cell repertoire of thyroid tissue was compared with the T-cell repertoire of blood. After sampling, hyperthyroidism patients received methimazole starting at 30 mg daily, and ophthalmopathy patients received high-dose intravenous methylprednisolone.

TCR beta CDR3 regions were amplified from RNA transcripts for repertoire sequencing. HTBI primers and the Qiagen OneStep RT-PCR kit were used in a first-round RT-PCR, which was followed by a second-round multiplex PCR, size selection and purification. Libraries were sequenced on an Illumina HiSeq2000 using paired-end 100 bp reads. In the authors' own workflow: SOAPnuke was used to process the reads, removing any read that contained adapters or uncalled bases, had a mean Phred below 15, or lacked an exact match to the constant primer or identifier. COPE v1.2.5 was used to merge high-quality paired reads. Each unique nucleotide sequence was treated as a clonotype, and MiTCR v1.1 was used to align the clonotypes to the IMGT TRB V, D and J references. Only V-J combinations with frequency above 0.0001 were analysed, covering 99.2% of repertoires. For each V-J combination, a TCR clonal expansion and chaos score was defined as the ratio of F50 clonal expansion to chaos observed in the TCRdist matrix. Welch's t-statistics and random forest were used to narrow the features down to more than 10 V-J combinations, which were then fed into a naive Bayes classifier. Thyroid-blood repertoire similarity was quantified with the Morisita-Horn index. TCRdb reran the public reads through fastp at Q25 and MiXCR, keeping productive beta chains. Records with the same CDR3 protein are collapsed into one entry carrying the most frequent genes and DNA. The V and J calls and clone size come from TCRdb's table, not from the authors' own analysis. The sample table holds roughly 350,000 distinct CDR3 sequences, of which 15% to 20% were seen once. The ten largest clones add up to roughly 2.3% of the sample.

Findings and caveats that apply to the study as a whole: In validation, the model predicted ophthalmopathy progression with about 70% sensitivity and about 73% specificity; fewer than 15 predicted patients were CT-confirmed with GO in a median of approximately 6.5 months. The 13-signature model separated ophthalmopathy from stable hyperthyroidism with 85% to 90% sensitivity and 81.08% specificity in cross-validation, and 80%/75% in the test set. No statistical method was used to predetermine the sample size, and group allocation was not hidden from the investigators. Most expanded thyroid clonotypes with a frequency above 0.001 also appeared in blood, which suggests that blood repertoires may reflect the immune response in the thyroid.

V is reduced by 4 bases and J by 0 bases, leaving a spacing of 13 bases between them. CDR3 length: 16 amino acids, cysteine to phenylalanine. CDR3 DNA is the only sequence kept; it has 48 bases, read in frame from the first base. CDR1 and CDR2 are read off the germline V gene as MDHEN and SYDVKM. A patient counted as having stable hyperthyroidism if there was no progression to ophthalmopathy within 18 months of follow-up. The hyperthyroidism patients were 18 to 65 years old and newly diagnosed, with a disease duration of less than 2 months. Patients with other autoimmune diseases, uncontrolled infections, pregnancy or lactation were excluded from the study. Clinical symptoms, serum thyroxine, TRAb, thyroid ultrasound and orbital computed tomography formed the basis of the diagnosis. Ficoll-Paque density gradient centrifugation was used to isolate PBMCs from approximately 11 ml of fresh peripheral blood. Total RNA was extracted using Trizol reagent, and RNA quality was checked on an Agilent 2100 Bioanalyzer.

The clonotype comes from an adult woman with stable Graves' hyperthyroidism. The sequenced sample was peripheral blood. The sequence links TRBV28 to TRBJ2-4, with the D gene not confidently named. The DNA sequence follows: TGTGCCAGCAGTTCGCGGCTCGGCGTAGCCAAAAACATTCAGTACTTC. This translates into CASSSRLGVAKNIQYF.